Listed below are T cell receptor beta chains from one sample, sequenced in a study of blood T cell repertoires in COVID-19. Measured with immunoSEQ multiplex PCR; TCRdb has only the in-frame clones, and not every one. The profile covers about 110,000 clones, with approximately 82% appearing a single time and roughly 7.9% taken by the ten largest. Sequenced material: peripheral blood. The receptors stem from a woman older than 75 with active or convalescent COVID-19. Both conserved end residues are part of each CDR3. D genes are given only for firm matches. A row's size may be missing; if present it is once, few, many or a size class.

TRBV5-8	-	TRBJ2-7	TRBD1	CASSFKGQGVYEQYF	TGTGCCAGCAGCTTTAAAGGACAGGGGGTGTACGAGCAGTACTTC
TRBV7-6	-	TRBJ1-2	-	CASSLRGGYGYTF	TGTGCCAGCAGCTTACGGGGGGGCTATGGCTACACCTTC
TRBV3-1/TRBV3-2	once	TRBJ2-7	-	CASSPWGTAYEQYF	TGTGCCAGCAGCCCCTGGGGCACCGCCTACGAGCAGTACTTC
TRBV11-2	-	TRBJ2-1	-	CASRGISVNNEQFF	TGTGCCAGCCGGGGTATATCAGTCAACAATGAGCAGTTCTTC
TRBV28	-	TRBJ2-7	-	CASSFGTTYEQYF	TGTGCCAGCAGTTTTGGGACAACCTACGAGCAGTACTTC
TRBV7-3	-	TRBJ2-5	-	CATGARGYQETQYF	TGTGCCACAGGCGCTAGGGGGTACCAAGAGACCCAGTACTTC
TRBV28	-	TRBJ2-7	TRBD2	CASSSPPSGYEQYF	TGTGCCAGCAGTTCACCCCCTAGCGGCTACGAGCAGTACTTC
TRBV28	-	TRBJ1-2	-	CASSFSSYGYTF	TGTGCCAGCAGTTTTTCCAGCTATGGCTACACCTTC
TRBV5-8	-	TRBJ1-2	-	CASSLVGTELYGYTF	TGTGCCAGCAGCTTGGTCGGTACAGAACTCTATGGCTACACCTTC
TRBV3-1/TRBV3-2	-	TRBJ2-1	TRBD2	CASSQDWTSGRNNEQFF	TGTGCCAGCAGCCAAGATTGGACTAGCGGGAGAAACAATGAGCAGTTCTTC